Following are 7 T cell receptor beta chains from one sample sequenced in a study of CD8 T cells in ankylosing spondylitis. MiXCR, run by TCRdb on the 5' RACE reads, gives a single entry per CDR3 protein. This repertoire shows under 250,000 distinct CDR3 sequences, over 9.5% found once; its top ten account for 2.6%. Sequenced material: blood, either unsorted or a sorted T cell fraction (not recorded which). These receptors all stem from a male donor with ankylosing spondylitis or in good health (not recorded which).

Turning to this clonotype: Just one base apart from a much larger clone, this may be a read error. The V gene is TRBV11-3, the J gene TRBJ1-1; the D is unclear. Looked up from germline, CDR1 is SGHNT and CDR2 is YENEEA. CDR3 length: 13 amino acids. The DNA for the CDR3 is TGTGACAGCAGCTCCGAAGTGAACACTGAAGCTTTCTTT. Its translation is CDSSSEVNTEAFF.

This clonotype was observed at least ten times. V gene TRBV5-1 combines with J gene TRBJ2-7; D may match TRBD1 or TRBD2 (5 bases each). Germline V gene lookup returns CDR1 SGHRS and CDR2 YFSETQ. The CDR3 length is 13 residues. The V end lost 4 bases, the J end lost 4 bases, and 12 bases lay between the germline ends. For the CDR3, the DNA is TGCGCCAGCAGCCGGGGCGAGGGTTACGAGCAGTACTTC. It codes for CASSRGEGYEQYF.

There are a few counts of this clonotype. The V gene is TRBV30, the J gene TRBJ1-2, with a tentative D call TRBD1 (6 bases). Germline lookup yields CDR1 GTSNPN and CDR2 SVGIG (reference sequence). Trimming took off 7 bases at V and 3 bases at J, with 9 bases between the two ends. This CDR3 is built from 11 residues. The CDR3 DNA is TGTGCCTCGGAGGGGGACTATGGCTACACCTTC. Translation gives CASEGDYGYTF.

This clonotype appeared many times. The chain employs TRBV27 and TRBJ1-5; D is possibly TRBD1 (6 bases). V was trimmed by 2 bases and J by 4 bases, leaving 12 bases between them. The CDR3 length is 15 residues. Germline CDR1 is MNHEY and CDR2 is SMNVEV (reference sequence). Here the CDR3 reads CASSLALGTNQPQHF. The CDR3 region has the DNA TGTGCCAGCAGTTTAGCGCTAGGGACAAATCAGCCCCAGCATTTT.

This clonotype was detected ten times or more. V gene TRBV12-3 or TRBV12-4 combines with J gene TRBJ1-1; perhaps TRBD1 as D (6 bases). Trimming took off 3 bases at V and 1 base at J, with 12 bases between the two ends. The CDR3 spans 15 residues. The CDR3 DNA reads TGTGCCAGCAGTTTCTCGGGGGCGGGGAACACTGAAGCTTTCTTT. This gives the protein CASSFSGAGNTEAFF.

The table lists this clonotype with many counts. The chain has TRBV2 and TRBJ2-3; TRBD1 or TRBD2 may be the D gene (5 bases each). CDR1 and CDR2 (germline): SNHLY, FYNNEI. CDR3 size: 14 residues. The V end was cut by 0 bases, the J end by 2 bases, with 6 bases between. CDR3 nucleotide sequence: TGTGCCAGCAGTGAAGCGGGGGACACAGATACGCAGTATTTT. As protein: CASSEAGDTDTQYF. Looking up the rest from reference TRBV2 and TRBJ2-3 gives the full variable domain: EPEVTQTPSHQVTQMGQEVILRCVPISNHLYFYWYRQILGQKVEFLVSFYNNEISEKSEIFDDQFSVERPDGSNFTLKIRSTKLEDSAMYFCASSEAGDTDTQYFGPGTRLTVL.

This clonotype was seen ten or more times. The V call is TRBV4-1, the J call TRBJ2-1; 7 bases agree with TRBD2. The CDR3 consists of 17 residues. The germline gives CDR1 MGHRA, CDR2 YSYEKL. The ends lost 0 bases at V and 1 base at J; junction bases unmatched: 6. The CDR3 spells CASSQDRNSGSYNEQFF. CDR3 DNA sequence: TGCGCCAGCAGCCAAGATCGTAATAGCGGGTCCTACAATGAGCAGTTCTTC.